The 20 T cell receptor beta chains below come from one sample, sequenced in a study of blood T cell repertoires in COVID-19. Method: immunoSEQ multiplex PCR; TCRdb's copy keeps in-frame clones and lacks some. Of 150,000 to 200,000 clones listed, around 86% are singletons. The material sequenced was peripheral blood. Receptors were obtained from a man between 65 and 85 years old with acute or convalescent COVID-19.

This CDR3 reads CASSSGWVSSYNEQFF. Here the CDR3 DNA reads TGTGCCAGCAGCTCCGGGTGGGTGAGCTCCTACAATGAGCAGTTCTTC. The V and J genes are TRBV7-6 and TRBJ2-1; D gene ambiguous. The length of the CDR3 is 16 residues. The ends were cut back, 4 bases at V and 0 bases at J, with 13 bases in the middle. CDR1 is SGHVS, CDR2 FNYEAQ, per germline.

The chain links TRBV29-1 to TRBJ2-1; 7 bases fit TRBD1. Germline V CDR1 and CDR2: SQVTM, ANQGSEA. Trimming took 2 bases from V and 9 from J; bases not matched to a gene: 4. The CDR3 contains 12 residues. CDR3 residues: CSVERDSTEQFF. CDR3 sequence (DNA): TGCAGCGTTGAAAGGGACAGCACTGAGCAGTTCTTC.

Points on this clone: The same CDR3 is also encoded by other DNA sequences in this sample. The chain links TRBV3-1 (or the pseudogene TRBV3-2) to TRBJ1-2; 9 positions agree with TRBD1. Per the germline V gene, CDR1 is LGHDT and CDR2 is YNNKEL (reference sequence). The CDR3 spans 13 residues. J lost 5 bases, V lost 4 bases, and 2 bases had no gene match. CDR3 coding DNA: TGTGCCAGCAGCCTGACAGGGGGGTATGGCTACACCTTC. It is translated as CASSLTGGYGYTF.

The rearrangement uses TRBV5-1 and TRBJ2-7, with TRBD1 matching over 7 bases. The V and J ends lost 2 bases and 2 bases, in that order; junction bases with no gene match: 4. This CDR3 spans 14 amino acids. Germline values: CDR1 SGHRS, CDR2 YFSETQ. In nucleotides, the CDR3 is TGCGCCAGCAGCTTACAGGGGATAACCTACGAGCAGTACTTC. The encoded protein is CASSLQGITYEQYF.

This rearrangement joins TRBV9 to TRBJ2-3; D is unresolved. Germline V CDR1 and CDR2: SGDLS, YYNGEE. Trimming stripped 4 bases from V and 5 bases from J, with 14 bases between. The CDR3 sequence is 14 residues long. The CDR3: CASSPGLTLDTQYF. Here the CDR3 DNA reads TGTGCCAGCAGCCCCGGCCTGACATTAGATACGCAGTATTTT.

The chain has TRBV4-3 and TRBJ2-2; D gene uncertain. With 0 bases removed from V and 1 base from J, the gap between germline ends came to 6 bases. Germline values: CDR1 LGHNA, CDR2 YSLEER. The CDR3 is 15 residues long. The CDR3 protein is CASSQDLGNTGELFF. CDR3 bases: TGCGCCAGCAGCCAAGATCTAGGGAACACCGGGGAGCTGTTTTTT.

This sequence joins TRBV10-2 and TRBJ2-3; 7 bases agree with TRBD1. Germline CDR1 and CDR2: WSHSY and SAAADI. The CDR3 consists of 17 residues. The V and J ends lost 3 bases and 0 bases, in that order; junction bases with no gene match: 9. DNA for the CDR3: TGCGCCAGCAGTGACTCCCTGACAGGGTGGAGCACAGATACGCAGTATTTT. Amino acid sequence: CASSDSLTGWSTDTQYF.

The chain couples TRBV15 to TRBJ1-1; 11 nucleotides match TRBD1. Germline CDR1 LNHNV, CDR2 YYDKDF (reference sequence). The CDR3 spans 16 residues. J lost 2 bases, V lost 1 base, and 3 bases had no gene match. CDR3 DNA: TGTGCCACCAGCAGAGGGGACAGGGGGAGCAACACTGAAGCTTTCTTT. Translated: CATSRGDRGSNTEAFF.

This clone was seen a few times. V usage is TRBV18 and J usage is TRBJ2-7; 10 bases match TRBD1. Germline CDR1 is KGHSH and CDR2 is LQKENI. Losses at the gene ends were 5 bases for V and 1 base for J; bases not matched to a gene: 5. CDR3 length: 15 amino acids. The chain's CDR3 is CASSAGQGSSYEQYF. CDR3 bases: TGTGCCAGCTCAGCGGGACAGGGGTCATCCTACGAGCAGTACTTC.

V usage is TRBV19 and J usage is TRBJ2-3; D call uncertain. The CDR3 has 14 amino acids. Germline-derived CDR1 and CDR2 are LNHDA and SQIVND (reference sequence). The germline V and J ends were trimmed by 3 bases and 4 bases, with 11 bases remaining between them. The CDR3 DNA reads as TGTGCCAGTAGTATGCTCGGCCGGGCAGATACGCAGTATTTT. It specifies CASSMLGRADTQYF.

The chain combines TRBV5-1 with TRBJ2-7; 10 bases align to TRBD1. Trimming took 3 bases from V and 6 from J; bases not matched to a gene: 6. The germline V gene encodes CDR1 SGHRS and CDR2 YFSETQ. The CDR3 runs to 14 residues. CDR3 nucleotide sequence: TGCGCCAGCAGCTCCTCGACAGGGGGCGGCGAGCAGTACTTC. Translation: CASSSSTGGGEQYF.

The chain links TRBV19 to TRBJ1-5, with D possibly TRBD1 on 5 matching bases. V was cut by 3 bases and J by 6 bases, with 15 bases left in between. CDR1 and CDR2 (germline): LNHDA, SQIVND (reference sequence). CDR3 length: 15 amino acids. The CDR3 coding sequence is TGTGCCAGTAGTATCGTGCGCGGGGACGGTCAGCCCCAGCATTTT. It specifies CASSIVRGDGQPQHF.

The V gene is TRBV4-1, the J gene TRBJ1-2; possibly TRBD1 for D (6 bases). The length of the CDR3 is 15 residues. Trimming took off 3 bases at V and 8 bases at J, with 19 bases between the two ends. The V gene's germline CDR1 is MGHRA and CDR2 YSYEKL. CDR3 DNA sequence: TGCGCCAGCAGCCACCTCAGGGAAAAGGGGGAGGGCTACACCTTC. Translating gives CASSHLREKGEGYTF.

The rearrangement links TRBV6-2 or TRBV6-3 to TRBJ1-5, with 7 bases identical to TRBD1. The CDR3 totals 13 residues. V was pared by 4 bases and J by 7 bases, with 4 bases of the junction left unmatched. CDR1 is MNHEY, CDR2 SVGEGT, per germline. CDR3 sequence reads: CASSSTGVQPQHF. The CDR3 DNA is TGTGCCAGCAGTTCCACAGGGGTACAGCCCCAGCATTTT.

The chain uses TRBV6-2 or TRBV6-3 and TRBJ2-2; TRBD2 aligns across 9 bases. Per the germline V gene, CDR1 is MNHEY and CDR2 is SVGEGT. This CDR3 spans 15 amino acids. The J segment lost 4 bases and the V segment lost 2 bases, leaving 2 bases of the junction unmatched. The CDR3 DNA sequence: TGTGCCAGCAGTTACCTAGCGGGGTCCACCGGGGAGCTGTTTTTT. The encoded protein is CASSYLAGSTGELFF.

This chain's CDR3 is CASSFTSSWETQYF. DNA for the CDR3: TGTGCCAGCAGTTTTACTAGCTCCTGGGAGACCCAGTACTTC. The chain couples TRBV28 to TRBJ2-5, with D maybe TRBD2 (6 bases). Looked up from germline, CDR1 is MDHEN and CDR2 is SYDVKM. Between the trimmed V and J ends, which lost 3 bases and 5 bases, there was a span of 13 bases. This CDR3 comprises 14 residues.

The chain employs TRBV6-5 and TRBJ1-1, with 7 bases aligning to TRBD1. Per the germline V gene, CDR1 is MNHEY and CDR2 is SVGAGI. V gave up 5 bases and J gave up 0 bases; unmatched junction bases: 6. The CDR3 has 15 amino acids. CDR3 DNA: TGTGCCAGCAGTCGGGGACAGTCACTGAACACTGAAGCTTTCTTT. It yields the protein CASSRGQSLNTEAFF.

The gene calls are TRBV18 and TRBJ2-1; 13 nucleotides agree with TRBD2. The CDR3 is 16 residues long. The trim removed 3 bases at V and 4 bases at J, leaving 3 bases unmatched. Germline V lookup: CDR1 KGHSH, CDR2 LQKENI. The CDR3, as DNA: TGTGCCAGCTCACCCCCGGGACTAGCGGGATACAATGAGCAGTTCTTC. Translation: CASSPPGLAGYNEQFF.

This clone was observed once. V gene TRBV28 combines with J gene TRBJ2-5; tentatively, D is TRBD2 (5 bases). Germline V gene lookup returns CDR1 MDHEN and CDR2 SYDVKM. With 5 bases removed from V and 0 bases from J, the gap between germline ends came to 16 bases. The CDR3 is 16 amino acids. CDR3 nucleotides: TGTGCCAGCAGTCCCCCCTGGACTGTACACCAAGAGACCCAGTACTTC. The encoded protein is CASSPPWTVHQETQYF. Together with reference TRBV28 and TRBJ2-5, the CDR3 gives the full variable domain: DVKVTQSSRYLVKRTGEKVFLECVQDMDHENMFWYRQDPGLGLRLIYFSYDVKMKEKGDIPEGYSVSREKKERFSLILESASTNQTSMYLCASSPPWTVHQETQYFGPGTRLLVL.

This clone has a single count. This chain connects TRBV9 to TRBJ2-1, with 8 bases that match TRBD2. This CDR3 has 14 amino acids. Germline assignment: CDR1 SGDLS and CDR2 YYNGEE. Trimming removed 5 bases from V and 6 bases from J; junction bases left unmatched: 7. The CDR3 nucleotides are TGTGCCAGCAGAGTAAGCGGGAGTATCAATGAGCAGTTCTTC. This translates into CASRVSGSINEQFF.